Shown below are 11 T cell receptor beta chains from a single sample sequenced in a study of OX40 agonist ivuxolimab in advanced cancers. Clones were read by immunoSEQ multiplex PCR, and TCRdb kept only the in-frame ones, dropping some. Of roughly 80,000 clones listed, 85% to 95% are singletons. This sample comprised CD4+ or CD8+ T cells sorted from blood, obtained in a trial of the OX40 agonist ivuxolimab. The receptors here all came from an adult with an advanced solid tumor such as melanoma, head and neck, liver or kidney cancer.

The genes are TRBV7-2 and TRBJ2-5; weak D call: TRBD2 (7 bases). There are 16 residues in the CDR3. The V and J ends lost 6 bases and 2 bases respectively, with 19 bases between them. Germline CDR1 is SGHTA and CDR2 is FQGNSA. DNA for the CDR3: TGTGCCAGCAGTCCATCGGGGGGCAGTTTTCAAGAGACCCAGTACTTC. It translates to CASSPSGGSFQETQYF.

This clone was picked up one time. The chain has TRBV10-2 and TRBJ2-7; D is undetermined. Per the germline V gene, CDR1 is WSHSY and CDR2 is SAAADI. Deletions cut 1 base from V and 2 bases from J, with 6 bases between. This CDR3 is built from 13 residues. CDR3 in DNA: TGCGCCAGCAGTGAGTACAGAACCTACGAGCAGTACTTC. It specifies CASSEYRTYEQYF.

The chain links TRBV19 to TRBJ2-2; perhaps TRBD2 as D (6 bases). Per the germline V gene, CDR1 is LNHDA and CDR2 is SQIVND (reference sequence). The CDR3 extends over 17 amino acids. Deletions cut 1 base from V and 6 bases from J, with 18 bases between. Written as DNA, the CDR3 is TGTGCCAGTAGTATAGCGCGGGGCAGGGCGATCGCCGGGGAGCTGTTTTTT. This translates into CASSIARGRAIAGELFF.

The genes are TRBV10-3 and TRBJ1-1; D is unresolved. The V end was cut by 2 bases, the J end by 1 base, with 8 bases between. The CDR3 totals 14 residues. Germline loops: CDR1 ENHRY, CDR2 SYGVKD. CDR3 protein: CAISETNKNTEAFF. The DNA for the CDR3 is TGTGCCATCAGTGAGACTAATAAGAACACTGAAGCTTTCTTT.

This chain connects TRBV9 to TRBJ2-7, with 9 bases lining up with TRBD1. V was clipped by 4 bases and J by 2 bases; unmatched bases: 4. Per germline, CDR1 SGDLS and CDR2 YYNGEE. The CDR3 totals 14 residues. The CDR3 spells CASSRRDRAYEQYF. The CDR3 bases are TGTGCCAGCAGCAGACGGGACAGGGCCTACGAGCAGTACTTC.

This chain connects TRBV19 to TRBJ1-1, with D maybe TRBD1 (6 bases). The CDR3 consists of 13 residues. Per germline, CDR1 LNHDA and CDR2 SQIVND (reference sequence). Trimming removed 8 bases from V and 4 bases from J, with 14 bases in between. The CDR3 sequence is CASALQGTTEAFF. As DNA, the CDR3 is TGTGCCAGTGCATTACAGGGTACCACTGAAGCTTTCTTT.

This chain joins TRBV18 and TRBJ2-1, with 8 bases that match TRBD2. The germline CDR1 and CDR2 sequences are KGHSH and LQKENI. The length of the CDR3 is 15 residues. The V and J ends lost 7 bases and 8 bases, in that order; junction bases with no gene match: 13. In DNA form, the CDR3 reads TGTGCCAGCTTCCGAGGGAGCGGGAGCAGGGATGAGCAGTTCTTC. Its protein product is CASFRGSGSRDEQFF.

V gene TRBV9 combines with J gene TRBJ2-1; the D gene could be TRBD1 or TRBD2 (5 bases each). Germline-derived CDR1 and CDR2 are SGDLS and YYNGEE. CDR3 length: 16 amino acids. V was pared by 1 base and J by 5 bases, with 16 bases between. The CDR3 nucleotides are TGTGCCAGCAGCGTAAGGCCGGGACCAAGCGACAATGAGCAGTTCTTC. Translation gives CASSVRPGPSDNEQFF. Filled out from reference TRBV9 and TRBJ2-1, the complete variable domain reads DSGVTQTPKHLITATGQRVTLRCSPRSGDLSVYWYQQSLDQGLQFLIQYYNGEERAKGNILERFSAQQFPDLHSELNLSSLELGDSALYFCASSVRPGPSDNEQFFGPGTRLTVL.

This sequence joins TRBV11-1 and TRBJ2-1; TRBD2 matches 9 bases. Trimming took 2 bases from V and 4 from J; bases not matched to a gene: 3. In germline, CDR1 is SGHAT, CDR2 FQDESV (reference sequence). This CDR3 comprises 15 residues. CDR3 sequence reads: CASSLLAGDYNEQFF. For the CDR3, the DNA is TGTGCCAGCAGCTTATTAGCGGGGGATTACAATGAGCAGTTCTTC.

The V and J genes are TRBV18 and TRBJ1-1, with D perhaps TRBD1 (5 bases). CDR3 size: 19 residues. Trimming left V 3 bases short and J 2 bases short, with 25 bases between. Germline CDR1 KGHSH, CDR2 LQKENI. CDR3 bases: TGTGCCAGCTCACCGTATGTTCAAGCCCTAGGGACGGACAACACTGAAGCTTTCTTT. Translating it yields CASSPYVQALGTDNTEAFF.

DNA of the CDR3: TGTGCCAGCAGTGGGACCCAGGCCGGGAGGGTGAATGAGCAGTTCTTC. It codes for CASSGTQAGRVNEQFF. The V gene is TRBV6-6, the J gene TRBJ2-1, with TRBD2 matching 8 bases. Looked up from germline, CDR1 is MNHNY and CDR2 is SVGAGI (reference sequence). The CDR3 is 16 residues long. Trimming at V came to 5 bases and at J to 7 bases, leaving 13 bases not matched to a gene.